This T cell receptor beta chain originates from a study of T cell repertoires in aging, cancer and after chemotherapy. At the level of the study: Repeat sampling of healthy donors over several months to years showed clear clonal overlap.

A remark on this clonotype: Its antigen is as yet unknown.

CDR1 is KGHSH and CDR2 is LQKENI in the germline V gene. The CDR3 covers 13 residues. Trimming cost V 4 bases and J 5 bases, with 11 bases left between them. Rearranged V-D-J TRB sequences were amplified with a mixed TRB-A/B primer pool. TCRdb processed the multiplex PCR reads anew with MiXCR; each CDR3 protein has one entry. The data contain about 8,400 distinct CDR3 sequences, less than 35% of them singletons. Amplification of TCR beta used genomic DNA extracted from peripheral blood. Study-level results: Across the chemotherapy interval, each cancer cohort showed higher median generation probability, suggesting thymic rebound. Untreated cancer patients had significantly lower blood TCR diversity than age-matched healthy donors. Loss of evenness, beyond lost richness, contributed to age-related TCR diversity decline in cancer patients.

The source is a human donor in good health. Sequencing was done on a sample of blood. This chain links TRBV18 with TRBJ1-1; D unclear. CDR3 loop: CASSLHLRTEAFF. The CDR3 nucleotides are TGTGCCAGCTCACTCCACTTAAGAACTGAAGCTTTCTTT. Full variable domain (missing parts from reference TRBV18 and TRBJ1-1): NAGVMQNPRHLVRRRGQEARLRCSPMKGHSHVYWYRQLPEEGLKFMVYLQKENIIDESGMPKERFSAEFPKEGPSILRIQQVVRGDSAAYFCASSLHLRTEAFFGQGTRLTVV.